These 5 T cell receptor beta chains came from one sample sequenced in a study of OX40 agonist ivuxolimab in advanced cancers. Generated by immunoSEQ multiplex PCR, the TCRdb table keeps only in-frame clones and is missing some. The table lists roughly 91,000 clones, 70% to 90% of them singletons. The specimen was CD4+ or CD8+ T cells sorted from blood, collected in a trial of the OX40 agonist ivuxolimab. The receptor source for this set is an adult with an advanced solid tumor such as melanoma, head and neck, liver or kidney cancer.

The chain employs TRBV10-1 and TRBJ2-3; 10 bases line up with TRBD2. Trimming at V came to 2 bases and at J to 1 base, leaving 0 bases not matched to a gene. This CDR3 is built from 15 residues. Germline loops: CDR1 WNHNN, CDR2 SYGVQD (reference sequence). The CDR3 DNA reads TGCGCCAGCAGTGAGACTAGCGGGGGCACAGATACGCAGTATTTT. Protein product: CASSETSGGTDTQYF.

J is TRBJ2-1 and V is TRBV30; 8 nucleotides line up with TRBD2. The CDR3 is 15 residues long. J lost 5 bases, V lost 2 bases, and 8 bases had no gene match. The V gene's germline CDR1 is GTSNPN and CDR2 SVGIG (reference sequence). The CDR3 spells CAWSTGTRDHNEQFF. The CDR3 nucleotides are TGTGCCTGGAGTACCGGGACTAGGGATCACAATGAGCAGTTCTTC.

The DNA for the CDR3 is TGTGCCAGCAAACCCGAGAGTTTTCTAGATACGCAGTATTTT. It encodes CASKPESFLDTQYF. The J gene is TRBJ2-3, the V gene TRBV7-8; D is unresolved. V lost 7 bases and J 5 bases, leaving 16 bases between the germline ends. From germline, CDR1 is SGHVS and CDR2 FQNEAQ. There are 14 residues in the CDR3.

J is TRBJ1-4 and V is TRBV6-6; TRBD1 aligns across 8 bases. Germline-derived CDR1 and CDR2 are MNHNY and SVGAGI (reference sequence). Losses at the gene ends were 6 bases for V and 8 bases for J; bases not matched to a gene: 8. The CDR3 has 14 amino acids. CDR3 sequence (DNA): TGTGCCAGCAGACGGACAGGGACCGGCGAAAAACTGTTTTTT. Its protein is CASRRTGTGEKLFF.

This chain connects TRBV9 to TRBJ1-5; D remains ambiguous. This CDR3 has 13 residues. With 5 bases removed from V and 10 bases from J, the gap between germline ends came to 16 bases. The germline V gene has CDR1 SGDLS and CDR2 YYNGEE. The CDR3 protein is CASSKDGRGPQHF. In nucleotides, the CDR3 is TGTGCCAGCAGTAAGGACGGGAGAGGACCCCAGCATTTT.